These 18 T cell receptor beta chains were all obtained from the same sample, sequenced in a study of cytomegalovirus exposure and HLA in healthy donors. Repertoires were generated with immunoSEQ multiplex PCR, while TCRdb's copy carries only in-frame clones and drops some. The table includes more than 45,000 clones, 90% to 95% detected once. Sample: PBMCs. All receptors come from a woman aged 25 to 39 in good health and CMV-seronegative.

The rearrangement joins TRBV7-2 to TRBJ1-5; no clear D. The CDR3 extends over 15 amino acids. Germline V gene sequence: CDR1 SGHTA, CDR2 FQGNSA. The V gene lost 1 base and the J gene lost 0 bases, with 7 bases spanning the gap. The DNA of the CDR3 is TGTGCCAGCAGCTTAGGGTCAGGTAGCAATCAGCCCCAGCATTTT. Translated, it gives CASSLGSGSNQPQHF.

The chain joins TRBV6-1 to TRBJ2-1; maybe TRBD2 (5 bases). Per the germline V gene, CDR1 is MNHNS and CDR2 is SASEGT. Trimming cost V 4 bases and J 0 bases, with 7 bases left between them. The CDR3 spans 14 residues. The CDR3 DNA is TGTGCCAGCAGTGTAGCGCGCTCCTACAATGAGCAGTTCTTC. The encoded protein is CASSVARSYNEQFF.

The V gene is TRBV4-3, the J gene TRBJ1-2; 8 bases line up with TRBD1. Trimming at V came to 0 bases and at J to 8 bases, leaving 8 bases not matched to a gene. CDR1 and CDR2 from the germline V gene are LGHNA and YSLEER. The length of the CDR3 is 15 residues. The CDR3 DNA reads TGCGCCAGCAGCCAAGAGTGGACAGGGAGTTTCGGCTACACCTTC. Translation gives CASSQEWTGSFGYTF.

V usage is TRBV4-1 and J usage is TRBJ2-1; no clear D gene. Trimming took 1 base from V and 9 from J, leaving 10 bases between them. CDR3 size: 13 residues. The germline CDR1 and CDR2 sequences are MGHRA and YSYEKL. CDR3 bases: TGCGCCAGCAGCCAAGCGGGTTTAGCTGAGCAGTTCTTC. Translating gives CASSQAGLAEQFF.

In its sample, this clone was seen once. The genes are TRBV11-2 and TRBJ2-2; D ambiguous. Trimming removed 7 bases from V and 2 bases from J, with 11 bases in between. Germline values: CDR1 SGHAT, CDR2 FQNNGV. The length of the CDR3 is 14 residues. The CDR3, as DNA: TGTGCCAGCACCCGGCTAGTAAACACCGGGGAGCTGTTTTTT. Its protein product is CASTRLVNTGELFF.

A few counts support this clone. V usage is TRBV19 and J usage is TRBJ1-5, with 7 nucleotides matching TRBD1. V shed 7 bases and J 4 bases; nucleotides not matched to a gene: 10. This CDR3 has 15 residues. Germline V CDR1 and CDR2: LNHDA, SQIVND (reference sequence). The DNA for the CDR3 is TGTGCCAGTACCAAGGACAGGTACGGGAATCAGCCCCAGCATTTT. This gives the protein CASTKDRYGNQPQHF.

Written as DNA, the CDR3 is TGTGCCTGGCAACCAGGGCCCAACACTGAAGCTTTCTTT. This gives the protein CAWQPGPNTEAFF. V and J are TRBV30 and TRBJ1-1; possible D gene TRBD1, 5 bases. CDR1 is GTSNPN and CDR2 is SVGIG in the germline V gene (reference sequence). The V end was cut by 5 bases, the J end by 2 bases, with 12 bases between. The CDR3 extends over 13 amino acids.

The chain has TRBV30 and TRBJ2-5; 12 nucleotides match TRBD2. Per germline, CDR1 GTSNPN and CDR2 SVGIG (reference sequence). V dropped 3 bases and J dropped 5; count of bases not matched to a gene: 7. This CDR3 is 15 amino acids long. CDR3 coding DNA: TGTGCCTGGAGCCTGACTAGCGGGAGTGGCGAGACCCAGTACTTC. It codes for CAWSLTSGSGETQYF.

The gene calls are TRBV7-2 and TRBJ2-1, with 10 bases that match TRBD2. V was clipped by 7 bases and J by 6 bases; unmatched bases: 6. The CDR3 runs 14 residues. Germline-derived CDR1 and CDR2 are SGHTA and FQGNSA. CDR3 sequence: CASTLGLAFNEQFF. DNA of the CDR3: TGTGCCAGCACCTTGGGACTAGCGTTCAATGAGCAGTTCTTC.

The genes are TRBV6-4 and TRBJ1-1, with D possibly being TRBD1 (5 bases). The CDR3 spans 14 residues. Germline CDR1 is MRHNA and CDR2 is SNTAGT. The ends were cut back, 4 bases at V and 0 bases at J, with 9 bases in the middle. CDR3 region: CASSATALNTEAFF. In DNA, the CDR3 is TGTGCCAGCAGTGCGACAGCTCTGAACACTGAAGCTTTCTTT.

This clone was observed many times. This chain uses TRBV6-1 with TRBJ2-5; the match to TRBD2 covers 12 bases. The germline V gene encodes CDR1 MNHNS and CDR2 SASEGT. Unmatched junction bases numbered 3, after V lost 2 bases and J lost 5 bases. The CDR3 totals 15 residues. The CDR3 is CASSELAGGPETQYF. The CDR3, as DNA: TGTGCCAGCAGTGAACTAGCGGGAGGGCCGGAGACCCAGTACTTC.

This chain uses TRBV7-2 with TRBJ1-3; 7 bases are a match to TRBD1. Germline V gives CDR1 SGHTA, CDR2 FQGNSA. V gave up 5 bases and J gave up 3 bases; unmatched junction bases: 7. The CDR3 contains 15 residues. CDR3 DNA sequence: TGTGCCAGCAGCCCCGACAGGGCCTTTGGAAACACCATATATTTT. Translation gives CASSPDRAFGNTIYF.

The chain links TRBV5-1 to TRBJ2-7, with TRBD1 matching 12 bases. V lost 4 bases, J lost 6 bases, and 5 bases stayed unmatched. The CDR3 extends over 14 amino acids. The germline V gene encodes CDR1 SGHRS and CDR2 YFSETQ. The CDR3 loop reads CASSLGQGAFEQYF. DNA for the CDR3: TGCGCCAGCAGCCTGGGACAGGGGGCTTTCGAGCAGTACTTC.

This clone came up a few times. The chain uses TRBV6-1 and TRBJ1-2, with D possibly matching TRBD1 (5 bases). V lost 6 bases to trimming and J lost 7 bases, with 15 bases between them. This CDR3 has 13 residues. Germline CDR1 and CDR2: MNHNS and SASEGT. In nucleotides, the CDR3 is TGTGCCAGCAGCTCAGAGCTGGGGGGTGGCTACACCTTC. This gives the protein CASSSELGGGYTF.

V and J are TRBV7-9 and TRBJ2-1, with D possibly TRBD2 on 6 matching bases. The germline V gene has CDR1 SEHNR and CDR2 FQNEAQ (reference sequence). The V gene lost 6 bases and the J gene lost 0 bases, with 15 bases spanning the gap. The CDR3 covers 16 residues. The CDR3, as DNA: TGTGCCAGCAGTCTTACTAGCAGAGGCTCCTACAATGAGCAGTTCTTC. This gives the protein CASSLTSRGSYNEQFF.

V gene TRBV10-3 combines with J gene TRBJ2-7; possible D gene TRBD2, 7 bases. Per the germline V gene, CDR1 is ENHRY and CDR2 is SYGVKD. This CDR3 comprises 16 residues. Trimming took 4 bases from V and 1 from J, leaving 17 bases between them. CDR3 in amino acids: CAISAGKGGKSYEQYF. The CDR3 nucleotides read TGTGCCATCAGTGCGGGGAAGGGGGGGAAATCCTACGAGCAGTACTTC.

J is TRBJ2-2 and V is TRBV30; D is unclear. Between the trimmed V and J ends, which lost 0 bases and 0 bases, there was a span of 14 bases. The germline CDR1 and CDR2 sequences are GTSNPN and SVGIG (reference sequence). The CDR3 contains 17 residues. The chain's CDR3 is CAWSVPGRLTNTGELFF. CDR3 nucleotide sequence: TGTGCCTGGAGTGTACCTGGCAGGTTGACGAACACCGGGGAGCTGTTTTTT.

The gene calls are TRBV19 and TRBJ1-2, with a weak D call TRBD1 (6 bases). This CDR3 has 12 residues. Germline CDR1 reads LNHDA; CDR2 reads SQIVND (reference sequence). Trimming pared 4 bases from V and 5 bases from J, leaving 8 bases between. The CDR3 region is CASSKTGYGYTF. The CDR3 DNA sequence: TGTGCCAGTAGTAAAACAGGGTATGGCTACACCTTC.